The rows below give T cell receptor beta chains drawn from one sample of a study of T cell repertoires in cytomegalovirus infection. TCRdb re-called the reads through MiXCR, storing one row per CDR3 protein. The sample yields under 200,000 distinct CDR3 sequences, approximately 28% seen once. Input material: PBMCs. The source is a human donor in good health (CMV status not recorded). Some clones in this sample may be carry-over from other donors' samples. Each CDR3 is given with its conserved first and last residue. The D gene is left open where the match is weak. Clone size appears in some rows only: once, few, many, or a class for an expanded clone.

j_gene | d_gene | v_gene | abundance | CDR3nt | CDR3aa
TRBJ2-7 | - | TRBV30 | - | TGTGCTACTTCCCAGGGTGTTCGCGGGCAGTACTTC | CATSQGVRGQYF
TRBJ1-5 | - | TRBV6-5 | few | TGTGCCAGCAGTTACTCGCAGGGGTCCTGGCCCCAGCATTTT | CASSYSQGSWPQHF
TRBJ2-7 | - | TRBV2 | - | TGTGCCAGCAGCCAAGACTCCCCCGACTACGAGCAGTACTTC | CASSQDSPDYEQYF
TRBJ2-7 | TRBD1 | TRBV5-4 | - | TGTGCCAGCAGCAAACAAGGACCGGGACAGGGGCCCTACGAGCAGTACTTC | CASSKQGPGQGPYEQYF
TRBJ1-1 | - | TRBV29-1 | - | TGCAGCGCCCGGGGGGCCCCGGGCACTGAAGCTTTCTTT | CSARGAPGTEAFF
TRBJ2-1 | TRBD2 | TRBV29-1 | - | TGCAGCGTTAGGGAACTAGCGGGGGTTAGCTCCTACAATGAGCAGTTCTTC | CSVRELAGVSSYNEQFF
TRBJ2-5 | TRBD2 | TRBV20-1 | - | TGCAGTGCTTTCCGCCCGGGACTAGGGGAGACCCAGTACTTC | CSAFRPGLGETQYF
TRBJ1-1 | - | TRBV2 | - | TGTGCCAGCGAAGGGAGGGGAGCCGAAGCTTTCTTT | CASEGRGAEAFF
TRBJ1-1 | - | TRBV11-2 | - | TGTGCCAGCAGCTTATCCGATGGGGAAACTGAAGCTTTCTTT | CASSLSDGETEAFF
TRBJ2-3 | TRBD1 | TRBV14 | - | TGTGCCAGCAGGCGAAATACAGGGGTTAGCACAGATACGCAGTATTTT | CASRRNTGVSTDTQYF
TRBJ2-7 | - | TRBV12-3/TRBV12-4 | - | TGTGCCAGCAGTCGAGACAGGAATTCCTACGAGCAGTACTTC | CASSRDRNSYEQYF
TRBJ2-2 | TRBD1 | TRBV12-3/TRBV12-4 | few | TGTGCCAGCAGCCTCGAGCTGGTGGACAGGGGAGGCGGGGAGCTGTTTTTT | CASSLELVDRGGGELFF
TRBJ2-7 | TRBD1 | TRBV29-1 | - | TGCAGCGTTGAAGCCGGGACAGGGCTCCGGGACGAGCAGTACTTC | CSVEAGTGLRDEQYF
TRBJ1-1 | - | TRBV30 | few | TGTGCCTGGAGCGTCGGACACTTCGGAACTGAAGCTTTCTTT | CAWSVGHFGTEAFF
TRBJ2-7 | TRBD2 | TRBV12-3/TRBV12-4 | - | TGTGCCAGCAGTCCGCCCCGGGGGGGGTTGTACGAGCAGTACTTC | CASSPPRGGLYEQYF
TRBJ1-2 | - | TRBV6-6 | - | TGTGCAGCCGAGGGGGGGGTCAGTGGCTACACCTTC | CAAEGGVSGYTF
TRBJ2-3 | - | TRBV5-6 | - | TGTGCCAGCAGCCTTGGAGGGCCCGCTACGCAGTATTTT | CASSLGGPATQYF
TRBJ2-2 | - | TRBV5-6 | - | TGTGCCAGCAGCTTAACCGGGTGGGGGACCAGGCGGGACACCGGGGAGCTGTTTTTT | CASSLTGWGTRRDTGELFF
TRBJ1-1 | - | TRBV28 | - | TGTGCCAGCAGTTCCCCTGGGGCCCCAGGGAACACTGAAGCTTTCTTT | CASSSPGAPGNTEAFF
TRBJ2-5 | - | TRBV7-3 | - | TGTGCCAGCAGCCCATCCAGTAGCCCCGGGGAGACCCAGTACTTC | CASSPSSSPGETQYF
TRBJ1-6 | - | TRBV7-2 | - | TGTGCCAGCAGCCGGGACCTCGCACCCCTCCACTTT | CASSRDLAPLHF
TRBJ1-1 | - | TRBV29-1 | few | TGCAGCGTTGAGGAGCTACGGGACACTGAAGCTTTCTTT | CSVEELRDTEAFF
TRBJ1-1 | - | TRBV18 | - | TGTGCCAGCTCACCCGCCGAAGGTAACACTGAAGCTTTCTTT | CASSPAEGNTEAFF
TRBJ2-5 | TRBD1 | TRBV20-1 | - | TGCAGTGCTAGACAGGGGGCGGGGAAGACCCAGTACTTC | CSARQGAGKTQYF
TRBJ2-1 | - | TRBV14 | few | TGTGCCAGCAGCCAAGACTCGGGGAGTAGCTCCTACAATGAGCAGTTCTTC | CASSQDSGSSSYNEQFF
TRBJ1-6 | - | TRBV7-2 | many | TGTGCCAGCAGCTTAAGAAATTCACCCCTCCACTTT | CASSLRNSPLHF
TRBJ1-1 | TRBD1 | TRBV29-1 | - | TGCAGCGCTGGGACAGGCCCCAACACTGAAGCTTTCTTT | CSAGTGPNTEAFF
TRBJ1-2 | - | TRBV6-2/TRBV6-3 | - | TGTGCCAGCAGTTTGGGACGGATAACTAACTATGGCTACACCTTC | CASSLGRITNYGYTF
TRBJ1-4 | - | TRBV7-8 | many | TGTGCCAGCAGCGTATTACGGATTCCTAATGAAAAACTGTTTTTT | CASSVLRIPNEKLFF
TRBJ2-7 | - | TRBV23-1 | once | TGCGCCAGCAGTCATTGGTCCCCCGACTTCACTGGGCCCTACGAGCAGTACTTC | CASSHWSPDFTGPYEQYF
TRBJ2-4 | TRBD2 | TRBV28 | - | TGTGCCAGCAGCTCTTCTAGCGGGGGGGCACACATTCAGTACTTC | CASSSSSGGAHIQYF
TRBJ1-4 | TRBD1 | TRBV5-1 | few | TGCGCCAGCAGCCCAGGGGGCCGAACTAATGAAAAACTGTTTTTT | CASSPGGRTNEKLFF
TRBJ2-7 | TRBD2 | TRBV7-8 | - | TGTGCCAGCAGACCGCTAGCGGGGGGCCCCTCCTACGAGCAGTACTTC | CASRPLAGGPSYEQYF
TRBJ2-7 | TRBD1 | TRBV7-6 | few | TGTGCCAGCAGCTCGGACAGGCGCGAGCAGTACTTC | CASSSDRREQYF
TRBJ1-2 | - | TRBV11-2 | - | TGTGCCAGCAGCTTAGATAATATACTCTATGGCTACACCTTC | CASSLDNILYGYTF
TRBJ2-1 | TRBD1 | TRBV29-1 | - | TGCAGCGTGGTCAGGACAGGGGTCTACAATGAGCAGTTCTTC | CSVVRTGVYNEQFF
TRBJ1-2 | - | TRBV6-2/TRBV6-3 | - | TGTGCCAGCAGTTACCCCCGAGAAGGCTACACCTTC | CASSYPREGYTF